A single sample gave rise to the 8 T cell receptor beta chains below, sequenced in a study of blood T cell repertoires in COVID-19. Assay used: immunoSEQ multiplex PCR; TCRdb lists only in-frame clones, some missing. This sample yields 140,000 to 150,000 clones, of which 75% to 90% are seen a single time; about 11% belongs to the top ten. The specimen sequenced was peripheral blood. Receptor source: a man aged 60 to 75 with active or convalescent COVID-19.

This rearrangement joins TRBV7-6 to TRBJ1-5; 7 bases line up with TRBD1. Per the germline V gene, CDR1 is SGHVS and CDR2 is FNYEAQ. Trimming removed 5 bases from V and 0 bases from J; junction bases left unmatched: 4. This CDR3 region has 15 residues. The CDR3, as DNA: TGTGCCAGCAGCGGGGGACAGTCTAGCAATCAGCCCCAGCATTTT. It yields the protein CASSGGQSSNQPQHF.

V is TRBV9 and J is TRBJ2-5; weak D call: TRBD2 (7 bases). This CDR3 comprises 16 residues. In germline, CDR1 is SGDLS, CDR2 YYNGEE. V gave up 0 bases and J gave up 4 bases, with 16 bases separating them. The CDR3 is CASSVGRWGGAETQYF. The CDR3 DNA reads TGTGCCAGCAGCGTAGGTCGTTGGGGGGGCGCAGAGACCCAGTACTTC.

V usage is TRBV28 and J usage is TRBJ1-1, with 10 bases identical to TRBD1. The CDR3 has 15 residues. Germline CDR1 MDHEN, CDR2 SYDVKM. V was clipped by 5 bases and J by 6 bases; unmatched bases: 9. The CDR3 here is CASSPRQGAHAEAFF. Written as DNA, the CDR3 is TGTGCCAGCAGTCCCCGACAGGGGGCGCATGCTGAAGCTTTCTTT. The complete variable domain, with remaining parts taken from reference TRBV28 and TRBJ1-1, reads DVKVTQSSRYLVKRTGEKVFLECVQDMDHENMFWYRQDPGLGLRLIYFSYDVKMKEKGDIPEGYSVSREKKERFSLILESASTNQTSMYLCASSPRQGAHAEAFFGQGTRLTVV.

This chain connects TRBV29-1 to TRBJ2-2; D uncertain. The CDR3 totals 11 residues. V lost 8 bases and J 3 bases, leaving 7 bases between the germline ends. Per germline, CDR1 SQVTM and CDR2 ANQGSEA. The DNA for the CDR3 is TGCAGCTTTACAGACACCGGGGAGCTGTTTTTT. It yields the protein CSFTDTGELFF.

The rearrangement uses TRBV2 and TRBJ1-1, with D perhaps TRBD1 (6 bases). The germline V and J ends were trimmed by 4 bases and 2 bases, with 14 bases remaining between them. The CDR3 length is 15 residues. Germline loops: CDR1 SNHLY, CDR2 FYNNEI. The CDR3 spells CASSGRWGGNTEAFF. CDR3 in DNA: TGTGCCAGCAGTGGACGGTGGGGGGGCAACACTGAAGCTTTCTTT.

Only one count was recorded for this clone. V is TRBV28 and J is TRBJ2-2, with 7 bases fitting TRBD2. CDR1 and CDR2 from the germline V gene are MDHEN and SYDVKM. The CDR3 contains 14 residues. V trimming: 7 bases; J trimming: 7 bases; junction bases outside the gene matches: 9. CDR3 in amino acids: CASIPAGEVGELFF. CDR3 DNA: TGTGCCAGCATCCCCGCGGGAGAGGTCGGGGAGCTGTTTTTT.

This clone was found once. The chain couples TRBV6-5 to TRBJ2-1; the match to TRBD1 covers 8 bases. The CDR3 loop spans 15 amino acids. The V gene end was trimmed by 5 bases and the J gene end by 4 bases; junction bases not matched to a gene: 7. Germline CDR1 reads MNHEY; CDR2 reads SVGAGI. The CDR3: CASSPGTGRYNEQFF. Written as DNA, the CDR3 is TGTGCCAGCAGTCCCGGGACAGGTCGATACAATGAGCAGTTCTTC.

The chain has TRBV5-1 and TRBJ2-6, with D tentatively TRBD2 (5 bases). V was shortened by 3 bases and J by 0 bases, with 10 bases between the two germline ends. This CDR3 has 16 residues. Germline V CDR1 and CDR2: SGHRS, YFSETQ. CDR3 sequence (DNA): TGCGCCAGCAGCTCCCTGGGAGACTCTGGGGCCAACGTCCTGACTTTC. Its translation: CASSSLGDSGANVLTF.